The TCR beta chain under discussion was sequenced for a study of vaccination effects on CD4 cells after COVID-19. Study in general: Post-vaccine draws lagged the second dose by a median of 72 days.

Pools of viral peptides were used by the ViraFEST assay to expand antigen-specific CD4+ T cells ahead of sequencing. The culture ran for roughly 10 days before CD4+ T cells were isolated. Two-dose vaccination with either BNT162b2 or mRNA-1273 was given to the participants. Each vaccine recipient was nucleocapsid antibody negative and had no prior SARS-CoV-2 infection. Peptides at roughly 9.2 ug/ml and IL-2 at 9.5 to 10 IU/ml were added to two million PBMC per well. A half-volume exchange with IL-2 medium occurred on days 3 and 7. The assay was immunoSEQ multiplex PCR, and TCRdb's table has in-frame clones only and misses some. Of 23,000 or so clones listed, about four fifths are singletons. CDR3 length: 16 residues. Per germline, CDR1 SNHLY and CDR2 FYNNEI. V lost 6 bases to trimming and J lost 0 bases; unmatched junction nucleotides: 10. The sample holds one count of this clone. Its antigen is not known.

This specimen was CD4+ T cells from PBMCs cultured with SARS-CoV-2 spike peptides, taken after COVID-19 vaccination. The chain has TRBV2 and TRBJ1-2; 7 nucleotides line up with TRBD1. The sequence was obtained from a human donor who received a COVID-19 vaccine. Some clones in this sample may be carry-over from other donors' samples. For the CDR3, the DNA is TGTGCCAGCAGCCGCGAGACAGGGCGGTCTAACTATGGCTACACCTTC. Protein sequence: CASSRETGRSNYGYTF.